One TCR beta chain is described in this entry. Its specificity is unknown. This entry comes from a study of T cell responses to AZD1222 COVID-19 vaccine. The CDR3 totals 13 residues. V was shortened by 6 bases and J by 8 bases, with 16 bases between the two germline ends. Germline CDR1 MNHEY, CDR2 SMNVEV (reference sequence). Notes on the study in general: Vaccine-associated CD4 TCRs spanned spike, dominant at 160-218 and 743-854.

The table came from immunoSEQ multiplex PCR; TCRdb's copy has only in-frame clones and leaves some out. The sample holds roughly 150,000 clones, about nine tenths seen once. Sequenced here: peripheral blood, sampled on day 0 of AZD1222 vaccination. The chain recombines TRBV27 with TRBJ1-2; maybe TRBD1 (5 bases). The receptor comes from an adult in good health. DNA for the CDR3: TGTGCCAGCAGGCCCGGGACGGTTGGGGGCTACACCTTC. It yields the protein CASRPGTVGGYTF.